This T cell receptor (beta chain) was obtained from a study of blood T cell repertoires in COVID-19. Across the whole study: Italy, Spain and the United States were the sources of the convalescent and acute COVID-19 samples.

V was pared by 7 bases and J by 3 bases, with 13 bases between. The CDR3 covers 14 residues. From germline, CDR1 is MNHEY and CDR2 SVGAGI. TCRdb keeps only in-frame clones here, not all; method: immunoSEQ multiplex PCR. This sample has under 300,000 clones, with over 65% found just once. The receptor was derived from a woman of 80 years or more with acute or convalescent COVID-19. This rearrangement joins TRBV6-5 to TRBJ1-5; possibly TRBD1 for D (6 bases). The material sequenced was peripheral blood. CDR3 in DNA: TGTGCCAGCACCATGGGGGACACCAATCAGCCCCAGCATTTT. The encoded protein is CASTMGDTNQPQHF.